The clone carrying this T cell receptor beta chain was recorded only once. The data stem from a study of cytomegalovirus exposure and HLA in healthy donors. The CDR3 covers 14 residues. Looked up from germline, CDR1 is SGHAT and CDR2 is FQNNGV. V was pared by 5 bases and J by 3 bases, with 11 bases between. Primers for the PCR totalled 60 Vbeta and 13 Jbeta. The assay was immunoSEQ multiplex PCR, and TCRdb's table has in-frame clones only and misses some. The sample includes about 130,000 clones, roughly 79% of them seen just once. Donors consisted of healthy bone marrow donors. The receptor was derived from a woman aged 45 to 65 in good health and CMV-seronegative. The source material was PBMCs. The chain recombines TRBV11-2 with TRBJ1-3; tentatively, D is TRBD1 (5 bases). CDR3 loop: CASSRDSFGNTIYF. Here the CDR3 DNA reads TGTGCCAGCAGCCGAGACAGCTTTGGAAACACCATATATTTT.